The clone carrying this T cell receptor (beta chain) was observed a few times. Its antigen remains unknown. One end of the junction does not line up with germline, which may come from a read error. This record comes from a study of early T cells in non-severe SARS-CoV-2 infection. CDR3 size: 15 residues. Germline V CDR1 and CDR2: SGHAT, FQNNGV. MiXCR was run by TCRdb on the 5' RACE reads, yielding one entry per CDR3 protein. The sample holds 70,000 to 75,000 distinct CDR3 sequences, 12% seen once. Study observations and caveats: Matching results from VDJdb favored anti-spike CD8 responses, leaving private and CD4 specificities undetected.

Sequenced material: whole blood. The gene calls are TRBV11-2 and TRBJ1-3; D call uncertain. The receptor comes from an adult who was a healthcare worker with PCR-confirmed SARS-CoV-2 infection or an uninfected control (not recorded which). The CDR3 nucleotides are TGTGCCAGCAGCTTCGAAAGAGGCTCTGAAAACACCATATATTTT. It is translated as CASSFERGSENTIYF. Full variable domain (missing parts from reference TRBV11-2 and TRBJ1-3): EAGVAQSPRYKIIEKRQSVAFWCNPISGHATLYWYQQILGQGPKLLIQFQNNGVVDDSQLPKDRFSAERLKGVDSTLKIQPAKLEDSAVYLCASSFERGSENTIYFGEGSWLTVV.